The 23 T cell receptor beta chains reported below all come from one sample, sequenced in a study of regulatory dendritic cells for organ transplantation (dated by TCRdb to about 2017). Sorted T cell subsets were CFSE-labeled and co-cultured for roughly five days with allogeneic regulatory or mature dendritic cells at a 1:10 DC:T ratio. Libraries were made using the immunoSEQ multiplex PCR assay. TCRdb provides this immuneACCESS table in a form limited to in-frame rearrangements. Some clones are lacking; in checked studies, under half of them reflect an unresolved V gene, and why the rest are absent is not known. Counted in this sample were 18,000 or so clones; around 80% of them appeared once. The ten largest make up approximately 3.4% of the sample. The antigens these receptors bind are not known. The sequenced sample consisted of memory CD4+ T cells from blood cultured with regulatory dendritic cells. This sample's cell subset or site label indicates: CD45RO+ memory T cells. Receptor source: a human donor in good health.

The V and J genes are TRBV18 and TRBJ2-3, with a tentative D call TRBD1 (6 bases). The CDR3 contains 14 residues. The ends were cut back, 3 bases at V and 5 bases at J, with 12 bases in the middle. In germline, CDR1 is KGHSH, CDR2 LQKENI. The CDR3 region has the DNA TGTGCCAGCTCACCCAATTTACAGGGAGATACGCAGTATTTT. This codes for CASSPNLQGDTQYF.

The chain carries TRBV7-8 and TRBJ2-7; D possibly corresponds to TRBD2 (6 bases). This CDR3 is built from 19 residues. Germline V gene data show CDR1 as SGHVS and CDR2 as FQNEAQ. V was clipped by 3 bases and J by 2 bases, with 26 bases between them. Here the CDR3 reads CASSLGSPTSFYSPYEQYF. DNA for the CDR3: TGTGCCAGCAGCTTGGGCTCGCCGACTAGTTTTTATTCCCCCTACGAGCAGTACTTC.

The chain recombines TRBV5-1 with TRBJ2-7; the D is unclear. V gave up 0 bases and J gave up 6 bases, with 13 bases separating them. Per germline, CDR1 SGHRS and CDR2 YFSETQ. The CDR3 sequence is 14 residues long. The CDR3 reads CASSLVSVGPEQYF. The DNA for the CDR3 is TGCGCCAGCAGCTTGGTCTCAGTCGGTCCCGAGCAGTACTTC.

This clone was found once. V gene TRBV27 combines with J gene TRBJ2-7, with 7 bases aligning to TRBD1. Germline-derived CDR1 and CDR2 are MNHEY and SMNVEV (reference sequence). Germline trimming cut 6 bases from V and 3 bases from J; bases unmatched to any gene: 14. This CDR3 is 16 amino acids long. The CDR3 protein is CASRKIPGTAYYEQYF. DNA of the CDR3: TGTGCCAGCAGGAAAATCCCCGGGACAGCTTACTACGAGCAGTACTTC.

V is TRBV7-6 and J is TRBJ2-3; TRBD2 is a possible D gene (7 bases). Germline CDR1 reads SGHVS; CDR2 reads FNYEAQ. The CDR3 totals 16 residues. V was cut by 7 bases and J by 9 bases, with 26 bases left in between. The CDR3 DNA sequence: TGTGCCAGCACACTCTTAGCGGCGGGGGAAGGGGGAACGCAGTATTTT. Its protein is CASTLLAAGEGGTQYF.

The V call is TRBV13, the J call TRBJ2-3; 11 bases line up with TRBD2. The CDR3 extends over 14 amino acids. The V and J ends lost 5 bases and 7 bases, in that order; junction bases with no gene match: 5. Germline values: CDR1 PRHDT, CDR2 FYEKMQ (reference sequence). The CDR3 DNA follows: TGTGCCAGCAGCCATAGCGGGAGGGCCCATACGCAGTATTTT. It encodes CASSHSGRAHTQYF.

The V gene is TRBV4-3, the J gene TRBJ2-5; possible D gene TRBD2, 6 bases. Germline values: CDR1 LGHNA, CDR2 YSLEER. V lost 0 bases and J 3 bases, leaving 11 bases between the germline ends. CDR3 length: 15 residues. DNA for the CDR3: TGCGCCAGCAGCCAAGAGGGGAGGTCAGAAGAGACCCAGTACTTC. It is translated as CASSQEGRSEETQYF.

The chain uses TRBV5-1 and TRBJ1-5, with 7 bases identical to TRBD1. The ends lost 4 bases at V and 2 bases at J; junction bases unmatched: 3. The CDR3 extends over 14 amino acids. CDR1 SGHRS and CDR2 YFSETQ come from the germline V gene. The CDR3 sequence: CASSGQVRNQPQHF. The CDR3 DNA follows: TGCGCCAGCAGCGGACAGGTGCGCAATCAGCCCCAGCATTTT.

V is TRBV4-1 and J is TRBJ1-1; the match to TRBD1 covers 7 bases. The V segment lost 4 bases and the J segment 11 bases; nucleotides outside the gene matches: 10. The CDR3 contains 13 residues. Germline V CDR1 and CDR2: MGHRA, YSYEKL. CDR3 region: CASSLTQGRGAFF. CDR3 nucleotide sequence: TGCGCCAGCAGCCTAACACAGGGGCGAGGCGCTTTCTTT.

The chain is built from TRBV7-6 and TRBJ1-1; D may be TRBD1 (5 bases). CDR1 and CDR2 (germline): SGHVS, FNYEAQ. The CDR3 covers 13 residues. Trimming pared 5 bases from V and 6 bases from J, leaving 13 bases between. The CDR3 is CASSAGPGAEAFF. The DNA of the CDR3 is TGTGCCAGCAGCGCCGGACCGGGGGCTGAAGCTTTCTTT.

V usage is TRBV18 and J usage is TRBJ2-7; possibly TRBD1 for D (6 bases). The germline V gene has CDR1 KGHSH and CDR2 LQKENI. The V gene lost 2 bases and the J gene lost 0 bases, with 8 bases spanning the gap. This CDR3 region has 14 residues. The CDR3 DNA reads TGTGCCAGCTCACCAGGGACAAGCTCCTACGAGCAGTACTTC. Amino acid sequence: CASSPGTSSYEQYF.

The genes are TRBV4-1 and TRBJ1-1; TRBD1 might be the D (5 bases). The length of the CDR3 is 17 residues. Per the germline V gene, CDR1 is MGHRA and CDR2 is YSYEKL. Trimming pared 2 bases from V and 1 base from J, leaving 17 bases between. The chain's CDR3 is CASSQPQETSRNTEAFF. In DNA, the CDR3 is TGCGCCAGCAGCCAACCACAGGAGACGTCGAGGAACACTGAAGCTTTCTTT.

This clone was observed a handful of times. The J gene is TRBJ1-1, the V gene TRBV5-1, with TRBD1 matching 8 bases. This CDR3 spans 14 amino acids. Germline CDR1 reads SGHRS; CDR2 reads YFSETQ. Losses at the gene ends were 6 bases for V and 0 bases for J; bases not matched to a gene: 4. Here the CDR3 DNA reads TGCGCCAGCACCTACAGGGGGATGAACACTGAAGCTTTCTTT. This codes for CASTYRGMNTEAFF.

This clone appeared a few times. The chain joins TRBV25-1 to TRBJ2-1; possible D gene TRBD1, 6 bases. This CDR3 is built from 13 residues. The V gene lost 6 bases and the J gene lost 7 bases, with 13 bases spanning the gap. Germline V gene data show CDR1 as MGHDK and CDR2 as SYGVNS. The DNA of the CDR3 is TGTGCCAGCAGCAGGGGTGCGATGAATGAGCAGTTCTTC. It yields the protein CASSRGAMNEQFF.

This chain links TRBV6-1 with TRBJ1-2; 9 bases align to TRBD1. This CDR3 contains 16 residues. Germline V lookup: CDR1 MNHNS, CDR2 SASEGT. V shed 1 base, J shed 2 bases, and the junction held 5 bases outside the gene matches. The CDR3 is CASSEGRTGANYGYTF. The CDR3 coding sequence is TGTGCCAGCAGTGAAGGGAGGACAGGGGCCAACTATGGCTACACCTTC.

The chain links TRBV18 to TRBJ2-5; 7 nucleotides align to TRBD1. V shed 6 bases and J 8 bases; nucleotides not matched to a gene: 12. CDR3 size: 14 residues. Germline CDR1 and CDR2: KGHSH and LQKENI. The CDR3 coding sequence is TGTGCCAGCTCCCACAGCCGACAGGGCTATACCCAGTACTTC. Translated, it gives CASSHSRQGYTQYF.

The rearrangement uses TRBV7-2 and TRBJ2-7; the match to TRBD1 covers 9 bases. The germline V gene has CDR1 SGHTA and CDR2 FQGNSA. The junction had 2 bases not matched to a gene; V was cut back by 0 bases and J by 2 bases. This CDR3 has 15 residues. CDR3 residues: CASSLARDRAYEQYF. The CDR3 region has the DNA TGTGCCAGCAGCTTAGCCCGGGACAGGGCCTACGAGCAGTACTTC.

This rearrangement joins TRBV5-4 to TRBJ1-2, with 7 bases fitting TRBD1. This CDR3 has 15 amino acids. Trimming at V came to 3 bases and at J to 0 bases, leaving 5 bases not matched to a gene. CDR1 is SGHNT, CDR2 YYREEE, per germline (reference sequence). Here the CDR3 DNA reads TGTGCCAGCAGCTCCGGGACAGATGCTAACTATGGCTACACCTTC. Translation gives CASSSGTDANYGYTF.

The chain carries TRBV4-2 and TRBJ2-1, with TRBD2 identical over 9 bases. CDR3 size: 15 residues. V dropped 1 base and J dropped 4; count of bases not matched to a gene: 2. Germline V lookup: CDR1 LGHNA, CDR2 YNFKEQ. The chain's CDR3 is CASSQGLAVYNEQFF. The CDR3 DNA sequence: TGTGCCAGCAGCCAAGGACTAGCGGTTTACAATGAGCAGTTCTTC.

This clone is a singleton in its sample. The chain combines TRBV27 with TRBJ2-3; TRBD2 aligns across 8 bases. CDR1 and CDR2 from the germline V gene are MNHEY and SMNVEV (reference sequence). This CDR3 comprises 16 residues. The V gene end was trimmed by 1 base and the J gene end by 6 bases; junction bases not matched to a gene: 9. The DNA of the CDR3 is TGTGCCAGCAGTTTATATTCAGCGGGGGCCCGGGATACGCAGTATTTT. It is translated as CASSLYSAGARDTQYF.

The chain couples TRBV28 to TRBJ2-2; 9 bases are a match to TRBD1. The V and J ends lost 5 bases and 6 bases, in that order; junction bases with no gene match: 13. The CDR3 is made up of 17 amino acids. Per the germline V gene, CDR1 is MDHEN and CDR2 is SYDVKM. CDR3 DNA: TGTGCCAGCAGTAGGGGGTCGACAGGGGGTCTTGCCGGGGAGCTGTTTTTT. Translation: CASSRGSTGGLAGELFF.

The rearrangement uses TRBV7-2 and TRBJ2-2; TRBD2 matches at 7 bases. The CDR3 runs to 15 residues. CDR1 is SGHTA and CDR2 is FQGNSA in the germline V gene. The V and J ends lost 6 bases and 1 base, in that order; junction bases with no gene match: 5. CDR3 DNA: TGTGCCAGCAGGGGTACGGGGGGGAACACCGGGGAGCTGTTTTTT. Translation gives CASRGTGGNTGELFF. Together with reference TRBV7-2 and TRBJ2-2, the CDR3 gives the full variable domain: GAGVSQSPSNKVTEKGKDVELRCDPISGHTALYWYRQSLGQGLEFLIYFQGNSAPDKSGLPSDRFSAERTGGSVSTLTIQRTQQEDSAVYLCASRGTGGNTGELFFGEGSRLTVL.

CDR3 DNA sequence: TGTGCCAGCAGCCGACTAGCGGGTCGGAGCAGCACAGATACGCAGTATTTT. The encoded protein is CASSRLAGRSSTDTQYF. The J gene is TRBJ2-3, the V gene TRBV7-9, with 10 bases matching TRBD2. This CDR3 is built from 17 residues. Germline-derived CDR1 and CDR2 are SEHNR and FQNEAQ (reference sequence). After removal of 5 bases from V and 0 bases from J, the junction contained 8 bases not matched to a gene.